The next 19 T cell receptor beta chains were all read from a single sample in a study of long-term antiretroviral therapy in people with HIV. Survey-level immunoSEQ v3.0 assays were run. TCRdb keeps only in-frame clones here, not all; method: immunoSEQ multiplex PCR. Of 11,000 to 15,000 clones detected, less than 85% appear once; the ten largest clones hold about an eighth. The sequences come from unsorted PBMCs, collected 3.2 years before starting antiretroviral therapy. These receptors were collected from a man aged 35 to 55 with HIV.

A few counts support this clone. CDR3 DNA sequence: TGTGCCAGCAGACGGACCTTGAACACTGAAGCTTTCTTT. Encoded protein: CASRRTLNTEAFF. The chain recombines TRBV6-6 with TRBJ1-1; D is undetermined. Germline CDR1 and CDR2: MNHNY and SVGAGI (reference sequence). Trimming removed 6 bases from V and 0 bases from J, with 8 bases in between. This CDR3 spans 13 amino acids.

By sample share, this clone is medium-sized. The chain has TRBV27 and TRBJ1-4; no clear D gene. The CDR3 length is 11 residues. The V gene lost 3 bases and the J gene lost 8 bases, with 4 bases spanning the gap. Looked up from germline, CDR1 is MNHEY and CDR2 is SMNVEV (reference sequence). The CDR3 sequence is CASSLGEKLFF. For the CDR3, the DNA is TGTGCCAGCAGTTTGGGGGAAAAACTGTTTTTT.

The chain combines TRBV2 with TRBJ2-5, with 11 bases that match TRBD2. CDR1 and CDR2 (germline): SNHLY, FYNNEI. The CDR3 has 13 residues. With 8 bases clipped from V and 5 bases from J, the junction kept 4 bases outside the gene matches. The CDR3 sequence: CASDSSGGETQYF. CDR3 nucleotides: TGTGCCAGCGACTCTAGCGGGGGGGAGACCCAGTACTTC.

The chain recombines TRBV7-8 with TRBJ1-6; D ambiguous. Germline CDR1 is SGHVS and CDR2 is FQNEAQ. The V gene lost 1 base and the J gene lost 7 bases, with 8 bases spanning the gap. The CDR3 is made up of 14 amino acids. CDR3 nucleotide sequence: TGTGCCAGCAGCTTAGAAGCCGGGAATTCACCCCTCCACTTT. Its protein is CASSLEAGNSPLHF.

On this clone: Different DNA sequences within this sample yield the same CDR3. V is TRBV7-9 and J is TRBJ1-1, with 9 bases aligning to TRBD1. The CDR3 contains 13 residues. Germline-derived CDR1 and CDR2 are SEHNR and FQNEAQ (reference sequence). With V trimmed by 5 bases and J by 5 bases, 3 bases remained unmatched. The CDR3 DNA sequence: TGTGCCAGCAGCCGACAGGGGGGAACTGAAGCTTTCTTT. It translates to CASSRQGGTEAFF.

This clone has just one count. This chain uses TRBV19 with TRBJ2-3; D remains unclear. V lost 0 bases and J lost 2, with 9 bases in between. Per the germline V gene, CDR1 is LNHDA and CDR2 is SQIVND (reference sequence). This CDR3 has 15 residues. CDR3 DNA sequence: TGTGCCAGTAGTATAGATGTGGGGATCACAGATACGCAGTATTTT. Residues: CASSIDVGITDTQYF.

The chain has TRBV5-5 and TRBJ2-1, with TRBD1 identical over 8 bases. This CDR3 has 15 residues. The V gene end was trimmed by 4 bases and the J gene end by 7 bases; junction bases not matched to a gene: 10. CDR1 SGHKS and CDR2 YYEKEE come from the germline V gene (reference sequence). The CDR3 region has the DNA TGTGCCAGCAGCGCGGCAGGGGGCCCGAATAATGAGCAGTTCTTC. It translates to CASSAAGGPNNEQFF.

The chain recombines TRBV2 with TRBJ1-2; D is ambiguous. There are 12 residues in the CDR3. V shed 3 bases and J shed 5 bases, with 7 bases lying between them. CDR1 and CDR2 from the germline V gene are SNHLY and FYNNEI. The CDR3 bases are TGTGCCAGCAGTGACTCGGGGTATGGCTACACCTTC. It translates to CASSDSGYGYTF.

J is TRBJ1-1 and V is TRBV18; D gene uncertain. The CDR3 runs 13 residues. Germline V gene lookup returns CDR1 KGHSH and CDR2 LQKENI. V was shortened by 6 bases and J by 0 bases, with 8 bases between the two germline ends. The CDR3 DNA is TGTGCCAGCTCTCAAACCTTGAACACTGAAGCTTTCTTT. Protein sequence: CASSQTLNTEAFF.

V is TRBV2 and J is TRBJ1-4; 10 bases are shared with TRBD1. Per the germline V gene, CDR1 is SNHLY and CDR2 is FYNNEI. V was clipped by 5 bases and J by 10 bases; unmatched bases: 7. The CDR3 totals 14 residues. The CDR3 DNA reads TGTGCCAGCAGTCCTTTGGACAGGGGGGGAAAACTGTTTTTT. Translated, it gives CASSPLDRGGKLFF.

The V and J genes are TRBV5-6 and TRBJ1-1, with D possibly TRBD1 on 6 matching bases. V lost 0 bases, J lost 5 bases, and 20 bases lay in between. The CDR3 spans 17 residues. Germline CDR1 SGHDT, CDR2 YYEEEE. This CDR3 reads CASSLDISGGRGTEAFF. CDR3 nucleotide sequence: TGTGCCAGCAGCTTGGATATCAGCGGGGGAAGGGGGACTGAAGCTTTCTTT.

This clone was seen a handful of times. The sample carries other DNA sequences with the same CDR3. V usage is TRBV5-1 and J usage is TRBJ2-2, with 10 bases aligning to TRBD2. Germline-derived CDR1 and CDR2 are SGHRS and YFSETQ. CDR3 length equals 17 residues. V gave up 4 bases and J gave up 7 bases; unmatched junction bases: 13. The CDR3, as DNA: TGCGCCAGCAGCGTACAAGCGGGGGGGCTGGTTATCGGGGAGCTGTTTTTT. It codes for CASSVQAGGLVIGELFF. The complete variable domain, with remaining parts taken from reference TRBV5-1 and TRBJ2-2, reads KAGVTQTPRYLIKTRGQQVTLSCSPISGHRSVSWYQQTPGQGLQFLFEYFSETQRNKGNFPGRFSGRQFSNSRSEMNVSTLELGDSALYLCASSVQAGGLVIGELFFGEGSRLTVL.

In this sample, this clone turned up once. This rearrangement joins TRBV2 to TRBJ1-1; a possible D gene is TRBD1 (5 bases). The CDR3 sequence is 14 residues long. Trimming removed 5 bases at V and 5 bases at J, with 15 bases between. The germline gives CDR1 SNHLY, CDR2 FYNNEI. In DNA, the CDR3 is TGTGCCAGCAGTACGGGACGGGGGAGGACTGAAGCTTTCTTT. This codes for CASSTGRGRTEAFF.

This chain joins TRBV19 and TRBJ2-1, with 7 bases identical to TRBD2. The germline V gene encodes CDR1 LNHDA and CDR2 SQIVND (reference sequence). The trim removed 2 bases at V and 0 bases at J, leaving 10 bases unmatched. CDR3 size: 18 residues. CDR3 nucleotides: TGTGCCAGTAGTATAACGGGGGACTACCGGAGCTCCTACAATGAGCAGTTCTTC. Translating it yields CASSITGDYRSSYNEQFF.

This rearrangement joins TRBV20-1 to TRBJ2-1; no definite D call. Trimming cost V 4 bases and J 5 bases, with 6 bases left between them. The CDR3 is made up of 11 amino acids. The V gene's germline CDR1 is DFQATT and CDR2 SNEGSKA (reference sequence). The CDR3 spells CSAMQNNEQFF. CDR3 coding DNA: TGCAGTGCTATGCAGAACAATGAGCAGTTCTTC.

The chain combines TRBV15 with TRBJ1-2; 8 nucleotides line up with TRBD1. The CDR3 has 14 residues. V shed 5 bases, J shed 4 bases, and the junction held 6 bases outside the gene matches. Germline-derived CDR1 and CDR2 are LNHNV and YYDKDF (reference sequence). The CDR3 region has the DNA TGTGCCACCAGCGGTACAGGGGGAATCTATGGCTACACCTTC. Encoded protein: CATSGTGGIYGYTF.

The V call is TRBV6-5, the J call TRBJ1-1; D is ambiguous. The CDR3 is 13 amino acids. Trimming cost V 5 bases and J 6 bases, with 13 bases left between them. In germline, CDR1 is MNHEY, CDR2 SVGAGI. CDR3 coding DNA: TGTGCCAGCAGTAGAAAATGGGCCGCTGAAGCTTTCTTT. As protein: CASSRKWAAEAFF.

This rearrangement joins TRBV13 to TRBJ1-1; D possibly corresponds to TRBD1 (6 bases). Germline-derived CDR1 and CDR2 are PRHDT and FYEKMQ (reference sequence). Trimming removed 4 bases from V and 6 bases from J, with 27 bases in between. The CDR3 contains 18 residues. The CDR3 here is CASSSYILQSGDRSEAFF. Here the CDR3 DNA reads TGTGCCAGCAGCTCCTACATTCTCCAATCAGGGGATCGGTCTGAAGCTTTCTTT. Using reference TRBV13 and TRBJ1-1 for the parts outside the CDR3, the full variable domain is AAGVIQSPRHLIKEKRETATLKCYPIPRHDTVYWYQQGPGQDPQFLISFYEKMQSDKGSIPDRFSAQQFSDYHSELNMSSLELGDSALYFCASSSYILQSGDRSEAFFGQGTRLTVV.

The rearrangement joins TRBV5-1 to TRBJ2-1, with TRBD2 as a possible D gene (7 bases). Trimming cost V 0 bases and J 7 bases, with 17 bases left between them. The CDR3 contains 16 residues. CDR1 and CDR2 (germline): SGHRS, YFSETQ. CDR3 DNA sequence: TGCGCCAGCAGCTTGGGGCCCGGCAGGGGAGGGAATGAGCAGTTCTTC. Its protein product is CASSLGPGRGGNEQFF.